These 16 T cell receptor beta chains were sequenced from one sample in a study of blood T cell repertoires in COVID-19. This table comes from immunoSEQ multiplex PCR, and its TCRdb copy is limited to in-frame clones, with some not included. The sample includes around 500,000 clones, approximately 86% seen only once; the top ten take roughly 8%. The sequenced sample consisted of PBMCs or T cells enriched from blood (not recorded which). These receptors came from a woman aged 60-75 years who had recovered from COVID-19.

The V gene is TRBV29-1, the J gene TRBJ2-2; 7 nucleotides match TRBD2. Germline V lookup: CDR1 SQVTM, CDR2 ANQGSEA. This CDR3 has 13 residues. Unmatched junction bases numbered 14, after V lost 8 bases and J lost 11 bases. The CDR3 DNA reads TGCAGCCTCCGACTAGCTGGGTACGACGAGCTGTTTTTT. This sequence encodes CSLRLAGYDELFF.

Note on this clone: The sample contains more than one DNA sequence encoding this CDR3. The CDR3 DNA is TGTGCCAGCAGCCCAGGACAGGGAGGCACAGATACGCAGTATTTT. Protein: CASSPGQGGTDTQYF. This chain joins TRBV2 and TRBJ2-3, with 8 bases that match TRBD1. The CDR3 has 15 amino acids. CDR1 is SNHLY and CDR2 is FYNNEI in the germline V gene. V gave up 6 bases and J gave up 1 base; unmatched junction bases: 6.

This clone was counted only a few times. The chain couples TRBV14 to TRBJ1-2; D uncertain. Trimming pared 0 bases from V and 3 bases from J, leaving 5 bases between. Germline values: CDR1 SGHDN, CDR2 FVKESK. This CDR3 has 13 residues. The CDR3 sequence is CASSQDSDYGYTF. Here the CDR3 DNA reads TGTGCCAGCAGCCAAGACAGTGACTATGGCTACACCTTC.

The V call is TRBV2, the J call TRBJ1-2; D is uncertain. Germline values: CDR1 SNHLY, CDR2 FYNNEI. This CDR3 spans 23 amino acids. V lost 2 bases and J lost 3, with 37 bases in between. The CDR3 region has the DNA TGTGCCAGCAGTGAACCTAAAACCTTCGGACGGGATCCATTCGGTCTCCCATACTATGGCTACACCTTC. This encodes CASSEPKTFGRDPFGLPYYGYTF.

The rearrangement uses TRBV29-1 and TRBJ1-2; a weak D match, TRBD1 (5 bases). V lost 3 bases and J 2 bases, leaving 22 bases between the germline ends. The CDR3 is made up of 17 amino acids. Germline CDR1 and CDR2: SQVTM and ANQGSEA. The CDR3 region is CSVDYSLAQEVNYGYTF. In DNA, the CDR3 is TGCAGCGTTGATTACTCGCTGGCACAGGAAGTAAACTATGGCTACACCTTC.

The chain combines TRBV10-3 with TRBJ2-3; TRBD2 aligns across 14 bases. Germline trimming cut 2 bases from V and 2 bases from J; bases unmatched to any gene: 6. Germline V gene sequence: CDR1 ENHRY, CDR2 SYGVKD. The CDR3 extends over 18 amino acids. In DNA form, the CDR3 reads TGTGCCATCAGTGAGGGACTAGCGGGGGGAGGAAACACAGATACGCAGTATTTT. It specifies CAISEGLAGGGNTDTQYF.

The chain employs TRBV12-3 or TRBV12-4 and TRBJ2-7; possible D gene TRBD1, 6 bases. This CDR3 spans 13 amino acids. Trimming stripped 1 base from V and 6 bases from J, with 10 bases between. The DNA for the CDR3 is TGTGCCAGCAGTTTAGGGTTCAGGGGCGAGCAGTACGTC. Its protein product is CASSLGFRGEQYV.

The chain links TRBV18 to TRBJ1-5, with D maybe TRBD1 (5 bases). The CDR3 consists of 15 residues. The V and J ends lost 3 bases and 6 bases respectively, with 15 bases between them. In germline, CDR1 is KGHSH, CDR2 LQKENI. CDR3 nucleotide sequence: TGTGCCAGCTCACCTGCCGCGGGAGGGGCTCAGCCCCAGCATTTT. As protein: CASSPAAGGAQPQHF.

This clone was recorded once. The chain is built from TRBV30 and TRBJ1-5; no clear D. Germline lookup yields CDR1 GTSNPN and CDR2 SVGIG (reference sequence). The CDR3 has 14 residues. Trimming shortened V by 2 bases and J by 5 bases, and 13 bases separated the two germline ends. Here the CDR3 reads CAWSTFARDQPQHF. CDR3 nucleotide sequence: TGTGCCTGGAGTACCTTCGCACGGGATCAGCCCCAGCATTTT. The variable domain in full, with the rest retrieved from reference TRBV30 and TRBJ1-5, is SQTIHQWPATLVQPVGSPLSLECTVEGTSNPNLYWYRQAAGRGLQLLFYSVGIGQISSEVPQNLSASRPQDRQFILSSKKLLLSDSGFYLCAWSTFARDQPQHFGDGTRLSIL.

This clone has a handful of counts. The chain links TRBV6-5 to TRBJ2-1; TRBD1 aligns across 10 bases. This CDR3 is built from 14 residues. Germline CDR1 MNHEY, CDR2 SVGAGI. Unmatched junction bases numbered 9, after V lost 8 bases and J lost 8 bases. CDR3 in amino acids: CASEGTGVLDEQFF. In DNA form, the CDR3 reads TGTGCCAGCGAGGGGACAGGGGTTTTGGATGAGCAGTTCTTC.

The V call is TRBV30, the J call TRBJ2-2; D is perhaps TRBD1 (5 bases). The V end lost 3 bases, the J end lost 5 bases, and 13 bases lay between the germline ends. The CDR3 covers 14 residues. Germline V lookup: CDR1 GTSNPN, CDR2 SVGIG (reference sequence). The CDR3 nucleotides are TGTGCCTGGAGAAGGGGTCAAAGGACCGGGGAGCTGTTTTTT. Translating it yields CAWRRGQRTGELFF.

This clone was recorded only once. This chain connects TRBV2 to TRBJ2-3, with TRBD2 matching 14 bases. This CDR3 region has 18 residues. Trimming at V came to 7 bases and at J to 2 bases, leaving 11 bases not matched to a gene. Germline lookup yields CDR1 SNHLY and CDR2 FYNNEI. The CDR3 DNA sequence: TGTGCCAGCAAACCCTGGACTAGCGGGGGGAAGTTCACAGATACGCAGTATTTT. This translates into CASKPWTSGGKFTDTQYF.

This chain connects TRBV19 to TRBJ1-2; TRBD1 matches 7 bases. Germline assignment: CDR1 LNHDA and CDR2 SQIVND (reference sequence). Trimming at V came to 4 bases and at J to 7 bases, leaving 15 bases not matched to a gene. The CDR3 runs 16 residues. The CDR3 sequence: CASSRAGTGQFSGYTF. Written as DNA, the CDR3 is TGTGCCAGTAGTAGGGCGGGGACGGGACAGTTTTCTGGCTACACCTTC.

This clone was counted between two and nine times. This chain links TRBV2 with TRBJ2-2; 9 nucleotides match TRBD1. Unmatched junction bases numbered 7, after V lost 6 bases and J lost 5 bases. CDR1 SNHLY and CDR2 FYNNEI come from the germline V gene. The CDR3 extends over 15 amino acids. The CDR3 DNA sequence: TGTGCCAGCAGCCAGACACAGGGGGCAACCGGGGAGCTGTTTTTT. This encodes CASSQTQGATGELFF.

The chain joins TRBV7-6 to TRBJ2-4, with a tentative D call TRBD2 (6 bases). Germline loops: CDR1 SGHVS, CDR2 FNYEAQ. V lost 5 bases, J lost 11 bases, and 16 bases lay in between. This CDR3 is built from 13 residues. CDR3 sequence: CASSTTERAVQYF. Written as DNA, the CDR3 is TGTGCCAGCAGCACTACCGAGCGGGCCGTTCAGTACTTC.

As DNA, the CDR3 is TGCGCCAGCTGGGGGCCAGGTTCGGGATCACCCCTCCACTTT. Amino acid sequence: CASWGPGSGSPLHF. The J gene is TRBJ1-6, the V gene TRBV10-2; perhaps TRBD1 as D (6 bases). CDR3 length equals 14 residues. Deletions cut 8 bases from V and 10 bases from J, with 18 bases between. Per the germline V gene, CDR1 is WSHSY and CDR2 is SAAADI.